Listed below are T cell receptor beta chains from one sample, sequenced in a study of molecular identifiers for immune sequencing clone quantification. MiXCR, applied by TCRdb to the PCR reads, yields one record per CDR3 protein. The sample lists approximately 680,000 distinct CDR3 sequences; around 25% were seen once. Source material: naive CD8+ T cells from blood, with Jurkat cell RNA spiked in. The origin of the receptors is a human donor in good health. Some libraries in this study had Jurkat cell RNA spiked in. Both conserved end residues are part of each CDR3. Each record gives: J gene, clone size, V gene, D gene, CDR3 protein, CDR3 DNA. D genes are given only for firm matches. The size field is filled for only some rows; it gives once, few, many or a size class.

j_call: TRBJ2-7; clone_size: many; v_call: TRBV20-1; d_call: TRBD2; cdr3_aa: CSARGPSGLPPYEQYF; cdr3_nt: TGCAGTGCTAGGGGCCCTAGCGGTTTGCCCCCATACGAGCAGTACTTC
j_call: TRBJ2-7; clone_size: few; v_call: TRBV27; d_call: NA; cdr3_aa: CASSRGENSYEQYF; cdr3_nt: TGTGCCAGCAGTAGGGGGGAAAACTCCTACGAGCAGTACTTC
j_call: TRBJ2-2; clone_size: many; v_call: TRBV29-1; d_call: NA; cdr3_aa: CSVVQGTGELFF; cdr3_nt: TGCAGCGTTGTCCAGGGGACCGGGGAGCTGTTTTTT
j_call: TRBJ2-2; clone_size: few; v_call: TRBV29-1; d_call: NA; cdr3_aa: CSVAGSLNTGELFF; cdr3_nt: TGCAGCGTTGCCGGGTCGCTTAACACCGGGGAGCTGTTTTTT
j_call: TRBJ1-1; clone_size: few; v_call: TRBV30; d_call: NA; cdr3_aa: CAWGHSNTEAFF; cdr3_nt: TGTGCCTGGGGACACTCAAACACTGAAGCTTTCTTT
j_call: TRBJ2-7; clone_size: NA; v_call: TRBV6-1; d_call: NA; cdr3_aa: CASSDRGGSYEQYF; cdr3_nt: TGTGCCAGCAGTGACAGGGGGGGTTCCTACGAGCAGTACTTC
j_call: TRBJ2-2; clone_size: many; v_call: TRBV24-1; d_call: NA; cdr3_aa: CATSEVGQNTGELFF; cdr3_nt: TGTGCCACCAGTGAAGTAGGACAGAACACCGGGGAGCTGTTTTTT
j_call: TRBJ2-5; clone_size: many; v_call: TRBV6-2/TRBV6-3; d_call: NA; cdr3_aa: CASKGLRTDQETQYF; cdr3_nt: TGTGCCAGCAAGGGGCTCCGGACAGACCAAGAGACCCAGTACTTC
j_call: TRBJ1-2; clone_size: NA; v_call: TRBV30; d_call: NA; cdr3_aa: CAWRTDGYTF; cdr3_nt: TGTGCCTGGAGGACCGATGGCTACACCTTC
j_call: TRBJ1-1; clone_size: many; v_call: TRBV9; d_call: NA; cdr3_aa: CASSIGGGTEAFF; cdr3_nt: TGTGCCAGCAGCATCGGCGGGGGGACTGAAGCTTTCTTT
j_call: TRBJ2-7; clone_size: few; v_call: TRBV5-1; d_call: NA; cdr3_aa: CASSLAGVLSSYEQYF; cdr3_nt: TGCGCCAGCAGCTTGGCCGGGGTCTTAAGCTCCTACGAGCAGTACTTC
j_call: TRBJ2-3; clone_size: few; v_call: TRBV19; d_call: NA; cdr3_aa: CASSIVTSDTQYF; cdr3_nt: TGTGCCAGTAGTATTGTCACCTCCGATACGCAGTATTTT
j_call: TRBJ2-6; clone_size: many; v_call: TRBV4-3; d_call: NA; cdr3_aa: CASSQDSAGANVLTF; cdr3_nt: TGCGCCAGCAGCCAAGACTCCGCTGGGGCCAACGTCCTGACTTTC
j_call: TRBJ2-1; clone_size: few; v_call: TRBV18; d_call: TRBD2; cdr3_aa: CASSPLAGADYNEQFF; cdr3_nt: TGTGCCAGCTCACCGTTAGCGGGAGCGGATTACAATGAGCAGTTCTTC
j_call: TRBJ2-7; clone_size: few; v_call: TRBV6-2/TRBV6-3; d_call: NA; cdr3_aa: CASINRDGTYEQYF; cdr3_nt: TGTGCCAGCATCAACCGGGACGGGACCTACGAGCAGTACTTC
j_call: TRBJ2-7; clone_size: NA; v_call: TRBV6-1; d_call: TRBD1; cdr3_aa: CASSDEWTGVYEQYF; cdr3_nt: TGTGCCAGCAGTGATGAATGGACAGGGGTCTACGAGCAGTACTTC
j_call: TRBJ2-6; clone_size: many; v_call: TRBV29-1; d_call: NA; cdr3_aa: CSVVVLGQGSGANVLTF; cdr3_nt: TGCAGCGTTGTCGTACTGGGGCAGGGATCCGGGGCCAACGTCCTGACTTTC
j_call: TRBJ2-7; clone_size: many; v_call: TRBV12-3/TRBV12-4; d_call: NA; cdr3_aa: CASSFGGGGEQYF; cdr3_nt: TGTGCCAGCAGTTTTGGAGGGGGTGGGGAGCAGTACTTC
j_call: TRBJ2-5; clone_size: many; v_call: TRBV5-6; d_call: NA; cdr3_aa: CASSPESRIETQYF; cdr3_nt: TGTGCCAGCAGCCCGGAATCCAGGATAGAGACCCAGTACTTC
j_call: TRBJ2-7; clone_size: NA; v_call: TRBV30; d_call: NA; cdr3_aa: CAWSGTLLGAQYF; cdr3_nt: TGTGCCTGGTCCGGGACTTTATTGGGGGCGCAGTACTTC
j_call: TRBJ2-5; clone_size: few; v_call: TRBV4-1; d_call: TRBD2; cdr3_aa: CASSRDLAGGFHQETQYF; cdr3_nt: TGCGCCAGCAGCCGAGACTTAGCGGGGGGGTTTCACCAAGAGACCCAGTACTTC
j_call: TRBJ2-1; clone_size: NA; v_call: TRBV12-3/TRBV12-4; d_call: TRBD2; cdr3_aa: CASSRSTSGSNNEQFF; cdr3_nt: TGTGCCAGCAGCCGATCGACTAGCGGGTCCAACAATGAGCAGTTCTTC
j_call: TRBJ2-1; clone_size: many; v_call: TRBV12-3/TRBV12-4; d_call: NA; cdr3_aa: CASSPFANEGQFF; cdr3_nt: TGTGCCAGCAGCCCGTTTGCCAATGAAGGGCAGTTCTTC
j_call: TRBJ2-7; clone_size: few; v_call: TRBV20-1; d_call: TRBD2; cdr3_aa: CSASAGTSASYEQYF; cdr3_nt: TGCAGTGCGTCGGCCGGGACTAGCGCATCCTACGAGCAGTACTTC
j_call: TRBJ1-1; clone_size: many; v_call: TRBV6-5; d_call: NA; cdr3_aa: CASFLIAGTQEGFF; cdr3_nt: TGTGCCAGCTTTCTAATCGCAGGAACCCAGGAGGGTTTCTTT
j_call: TRBJ2-7; clone_size: NA; v_call: TRBV5-1; d_call: TRBD1; cdr3_aa: CASSNIQTGSYEQYF; cdr3_nt: TGCGCCAGCAGTAACATCCAGACAGGGTCTTACGAGCAGTACTTC
j_call: TRBJ2-7; clone_size: NA; v_call: TRBV6-5; d_call: NA; cdr3_aa: CASSYSGAYGQYF; cdr3_nt: TGTGCCAGCAGTTACTCAGGGGCCTACGGGCAGTACTTC
j_call: TRBJ1-4; clone_size: NA; v_call: TRBV12-3/TRBV12-4; d_call: NA; cdr3_aa: CASSFGERGWEIDNEKLLF; cdr3_nt: TGTGCCAGCAGTTTCGGAGAAAGGGGGTGGGAAATCGATAATGAAAAACTGCTTTTT
j_call: TRBJ1-6; clone_size: many; v_call: TRBV5-1; d_call: NA; cdr3_aa: CASSLSGGSYNSPLHF; cdr3_nt: TGCGCCAGCAGCTTATCCGGCGGCTCCTATAATTCACCCCTCCACTTT
j_call: TRBJ1-4; clone_size: NA; v_call: TRBV18; d_call: NA; cdr3_aa: CASSSNAGYRDEKLFF; cdr3_nt: TGTGCCAGCTCATCGAATGCAGGGTATAGAGATGAAAAACTGTTTTTT
j_call: TRBJ2-7; clone_size: NA; v_call: TRBV3-1; d_call: NA; cdr3_aa: CASSQPSINRVYEQYF; cdr3_nt: TGTGCCAGCAGCCAACCCTCAATAAACAGGGTCTACGAGCAGTACTTC
j_call: TRBJ1-5; clone_size: many; v_call: TRBV27; d_call: NA; cdr3_aa: CASSLSGTSNQPQHF; cdr3_nt: TGTGCCAGCAGTTTATCCGGGACAAGTAATCAGCCCCAGCATTTT
j_call: TRBJ2-7; clone_size: NA; v_call: TRBV5-4; d_call: NA; cdr3_aa: CASSGDIYEQYF; cdr3_nt: TGTGCCAGCAGCGGAGACATCTACGAGCAGTACTTC
j_call: TRBJ2-3; clone_size: many; v_call: TRBV30; d_call: NA; cdr3_aa: CAWSVPFLVPDTQYF; cdr3_nt: TGTGCCTGGAGTGTACCTTTCTTAGTCCCAGATACGCAGTATTTT
j_call: TRBJ2-5; clone_size: NA; v_call: TRBV11-2; d_call: NA; cdr3_aa: CASSSTDTQETQYF; cdr3_nt: TGTGCCAGCAGCTCGACTGATACACAAGAGACCCAGTACTTC
j_call: TRBJ2-7; clone_size: many; v_call: TRBV7-2; d_call: NA; cdr3_aa: CASTSSLGQYF; cdr3_nt: TGTGCCAGCACCTCAAGTTTGGGGCAGTACTTC
j_call: TRBJ2-2; clone_size: many; v_call: TRBV11-1; d_call: NA; cdr3_aa: CASSKDNTGELFF; cdr3_nt: TGTGCCAGCAGCAAGGATAACACCGGGGAGCTGTTTTTT
j_call: TRBJ2-7; clone_size: many; v_call: TRBV4-2; d_call: TRBD1; cdr3_aa: CASSQTGTGGVYF; cdr3_nt: TGTGCCAGCAGCCAAACCGGGACAGGGGGTGTATACTTC
j_call: TRBJ2-5; clone_size: few; v_call: TRBV21-1; d_call: NA; cdr3_aa: CASSKDLAGMGETQYF; cdr3_nt: TGTGCCAGCAGCAAGGATCTAGCGGGAATGGGAGAGACCCAGTACTTC
j_call: TRBJ2-1; clone_size: few; v_call: TRBV20-1; d_call: TRBD2; cdr3_aa: CSLATGTSLYNEQFF; cdr3_nt: TGCAGCCTCGCAACCGGGACTAGTCTTTACAATGAGCAGTTCTTC
j_call: TRBJ2-7; clone_size: many; v_call: TRBV4-1; d_call: TRBD1; cdr3_aa: CASSPGQVSYEQYF; cdr3_nt: TGCGCCAGCAGCCCGGGACAGGTTAGCTACGAGCAGTACTTC
j_call: TRBJ2-2; clone_size: few; v_call: TRBV2; d_call: TRBD2; cdr3_aa: CASISGRAAGELFF; cdr3_nt: TGTGCCAGCATTAGCGGGAGGGCCGCCGGGGAGCTGTTTTTT
j_call: TRBJ2-7; clone_size: NA; v_call: TRBV4-3; d_call: NA; cdr3_aa: CASSQEDSLSSYEQYF; cdr3_nt: TGCGCCAGCAGCCAAGAGGACTCTCTCTCCTCCTACGAGCAGTACTTC
j_call: TRBJ2-1; clone_size: few; v_call: TRBV19; d_call: NA; cdr3_aa: CASKDSSSYNEQFF; cdr3_nt: TGTGCCAGTAAGGACAGTAGCTCCTACAATGAGCAGTTCTTC
j_call: TRBJ2-7; clone_size: few; v_call: TRBV2; d_call: TRBD2; cdr3_aa: CASSEPMASGGLSSYEQHF; cdr3_nt: TGTGCCAGCAGTGAACCGATGGCTAGCGGGGGACTCAGCTCCTACGAGCAGCACTTC
j_call: TRBJ1-6; clone_size: NA; v_call: TRBV3-1; d_call: TRBD1; cdr3_aa: CASSQGPRDRAPLHF; cdr3_nt: TGTGCCAGCAGCCAGGGGCCCCGGGACAGGGCGCCCCTCCACTTT
j_call: TRBJ1-4; clone_size: NA; v_call: TRBV30; d_call: TRBD1; cdr3_aa: CAWSADRVTNEKLFF; cdr3_nt: TGTGCCTGGAGTGCCGACAGGGTTACTAATGAAAAACTGTTTTTT
j_call: TRBJ2-7; clone_size: many; v_call: TRBV5-1; d_call: NA; cdr3_aa: CASSLGGGYEQYF; cdr3_nt: TGTGCCAGCAGTTTAGGTGGGGGGTACGAGCAGTACTTC
j_call: TRBJ2-7; clone_size: few; v_call: TRBV2; d_call: NA; cdr3_aa: CASSHTNSYEQYF; cdr3_nt: TGTGCCAGCAGTCACACGAATTCCTACGAGCAGTACTTC